This T cell receptor (beta chain) was recorded in a study of T cell changes during pregnancy in multiple sclerosis. The trim removed 4 bases at V and 3 bases at J, leaving 1 base unmatched. This CDR3 spans 14 amino acids. Germline assignment: CDR1 SGHNT and CDR2 YYREEE (reference sequence). The assay was immunoSEQ multiplex PCR, and TCRdb's table has in-frame clones only and misses some. The sample includes 65,000 to 95,000 clones, about 92% of them seen just once. The TCR was taken from a female donor in good health, enrolled as a control in a pregnancy study. The specimen comprised peripheral blood, sampled after pregnancy. The chain joins TRBV5-4 to TRBJ2-1; TRBD1 agrees at 10 bases. In DNA form, the CDR3 reads TGTGCCAGCAGCCGGGACAGGGGCTACAATGAGCAGTTCTTC. Amino acids: CASSRDRGYNEQFF.